This TCR beta chain was identified during a study of T cell repertoires in cytomegalovirus infection. Regarding the study as a whole: The ex vivo response showed dominance by HLA-C-restricted CMV-specific TCR beta clonotypes.

Germline-derived CDR1 and CDR2 are SGHTA and FQGTGA. V trimming: 5 bases; J trimming: 2 bases; junction bases outside the gene matches: 6. The length of the CDR3 is 15 residues. Using its own MiXCR run on the reads, TCRdb lists one record per CDR3 protein. This table holds about 460,000 distinct CDR3 sequences, about 10% found once. This clonotype was seen many times. The target antigen is unknown. The chain has TRBV7-3 and TRBJ2-3, with TRBD1 identical over 8 bases. This sequence originates from a human donor in good health (CMV status not recorded). Some clones in this sample may be carry-over from other donors' samples. The specimen was PBMCs. The CDR3 region is CASSPGQGDTDTQYF. CDR3 bases: TGTGCCAGCAGCCCTGGACAGGGCGACACAGATACGCAGTATTTT.